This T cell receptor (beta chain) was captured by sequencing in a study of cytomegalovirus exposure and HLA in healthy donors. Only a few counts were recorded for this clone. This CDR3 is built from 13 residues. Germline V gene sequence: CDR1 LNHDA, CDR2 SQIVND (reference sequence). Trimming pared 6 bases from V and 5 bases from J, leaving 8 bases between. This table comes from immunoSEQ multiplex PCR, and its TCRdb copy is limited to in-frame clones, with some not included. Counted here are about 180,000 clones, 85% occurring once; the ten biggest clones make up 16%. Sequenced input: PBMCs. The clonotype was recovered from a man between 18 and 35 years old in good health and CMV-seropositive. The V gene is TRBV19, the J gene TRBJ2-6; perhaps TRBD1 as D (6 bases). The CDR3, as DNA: TGTGCCAGTAGGGGGGCCCGGGCCAACGTCCTGACTTTC. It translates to CASRGARANVLTF.